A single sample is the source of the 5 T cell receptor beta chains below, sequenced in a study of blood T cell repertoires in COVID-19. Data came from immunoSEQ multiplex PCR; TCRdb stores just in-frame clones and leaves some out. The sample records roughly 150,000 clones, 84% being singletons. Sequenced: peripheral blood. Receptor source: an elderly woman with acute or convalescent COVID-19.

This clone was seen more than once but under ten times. CDR3 coding DNA: TGTGCCAGCTCACCATCCGGGGATAGCAATCAGCCCCAGCATTTT. The encoded protein is CASSPSGDSNQPQHF. The chain has TRBV18 and TRBJ1-5, with D uncertain. The CDR3 has 15 amino acids. V was cut by 2 bases and J by 0 bases, with 8 bases left in between. Germline loops: CDR1 KGHSH, CDR2 LQKENI.

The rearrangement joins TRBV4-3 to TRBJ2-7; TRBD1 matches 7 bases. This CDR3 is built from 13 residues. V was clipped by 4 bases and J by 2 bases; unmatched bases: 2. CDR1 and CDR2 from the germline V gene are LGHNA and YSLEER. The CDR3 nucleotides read TGCGCCAGCAGCCCGGGACAGCCCTACGAGCAGTACTTC. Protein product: CASSPGQPYEQYF.

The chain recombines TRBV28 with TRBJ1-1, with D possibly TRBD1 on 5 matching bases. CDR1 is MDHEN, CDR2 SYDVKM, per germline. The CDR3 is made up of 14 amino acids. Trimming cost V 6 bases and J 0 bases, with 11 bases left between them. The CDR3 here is CASSSDRLNTEAFF. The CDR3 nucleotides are TGTGCCAGCAGCAGCGACAGACTGAACACTGAAGCTTTCTTT. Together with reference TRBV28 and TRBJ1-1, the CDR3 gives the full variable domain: DVKVTQSSRYLVKRTGEKVFLECVQDMDHENMFWYRQDPGLGLRLIYFSYDVKMKEKGDIPEGYSVSREKKERFSLILESASTNQTSMYLCASSSDRLNTEAFFGQGTRLTVV.

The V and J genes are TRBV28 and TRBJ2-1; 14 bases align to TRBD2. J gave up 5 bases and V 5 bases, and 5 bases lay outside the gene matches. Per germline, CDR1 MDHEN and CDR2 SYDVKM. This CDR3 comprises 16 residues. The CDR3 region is CASSPAGLAGDNEQFF. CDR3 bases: TGTGCCAGCAGTCCAGCGGGACTAGCGGGAGACAATGAGCAGTTCTTC. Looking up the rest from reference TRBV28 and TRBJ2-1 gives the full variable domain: DVKVTQSSRYLVKRTGEKVFLECVQDMDHENMFWYRQDPGLGLRLIYFSYDVKMKEKGDIPEGYSVSREKKERFSLILESASTNQTSMYLCASSPAGLAGDNEQFFGPGTRLTVL.

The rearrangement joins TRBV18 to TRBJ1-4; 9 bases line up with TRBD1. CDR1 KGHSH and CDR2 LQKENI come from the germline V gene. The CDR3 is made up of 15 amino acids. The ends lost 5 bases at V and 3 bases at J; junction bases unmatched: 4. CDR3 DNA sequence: TGTGCCAGCTCATTCGACAGGGGGGCTAATGAAAAACTGTTTTTT. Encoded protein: CASSFDRGANEKLFF.